This TCR beta chain appears in the sequencing data of a study of OX40 agonist ivuxolimab in advanced cancers. Study information: Cancers in dose escalation were hepatocellular, melanoma, renal cell and head and neck. Under the entry rules, prior anti-PD-1, anti-PD-L1 or anti-CTLA-4 therapy was allowed, and roughly 41% had some.

As to this clone: The antigen is undetermined.

TCRdb's copy holds only in-frame clones and misses some; the assay was immunoSEQ multiplex PCR. Of fewer than 100,000 clones listed, approximately 86% are singletons. Overall study results and limits: CD4+ and CD8+ blood T cells expanded clonally by week 6 at 0.1 to 3.0 mg/kg.

V lost 5 bases to trimming and J lost 1 base, with 14 bases between them. Germline values: CDR1 SQVTM, CDR2 ANQGSEA. CDR3 size: 14 residues. The clonotype originates from an adult with an advanced solid tumor such as melanoma, head and neck, liver or kidney cancer. Specimen: CD4+ or CD8+ T cells sorted from blood, collected in a trial of the OX40 agonist ivuxolimab. This chain connects TRBV29-1 to TRBJ1-1, with D possibly TRBD1 on 6 matching bases. The CDR3 region is CSVNPQGQNTEAFF. The CDR3 bases are TGCAGCGTTAACCCCCAGGGACAGAACACTGAAGCTTTCTTT.